This T cell receptor (beta chain) is drawn from a study of patients and donors after allogeneic stem cell transplantation (dated by TCRdb to about 2020). As encoded in the germline V gene, CDR1 is MGHRA while CDR2 is YSYEKL. Clipping removes 1 base from V and 11 bases from J, with 10 as the unmatched junction base count. The CDR3 goes from the cysteine to the phenylalanine over 15 residues. Just the 45-base CDR3 DNA is kept, in frame starting at base 1. This clonotype appeared a few times. Its cognate antigen has yet to be identified. Per-nucleotide qualities are absent, and no much larger clonotype sits a single base away. The receptor library was made with RT-PCR. These reads were obtained on a NextSeq 550. TCRdb cleaned the public reads at Q25 with fastp, built clones with MiXCR and kept in-frame beta chains. Records with the same CDR3 protein are collapsed into one entry carrying the most frequent genes and DNA. The sample includes 16,000 or so distinct CDR3 sequences, with approximately 25% observed a single time. The ten largest clones capture 36% of the sample.

Sample: blood, either unsorted or a sorted T cell fraction (not recorded which). The sequence came from a human donor who was either an allogeneic HSCT recipient or a stem cell or donor lymphocyte infusion donor (not recorded which). It is not recorded whose cells these are; they may come from a transplant donor. The rearrangement joined TRBV4-1 to TRBJ1-1, with 10 bases in between that match TRBD1. The CDR3 protein: CASSQVSWTGGYAFF. The DNA sequence reads TGCGCCAGCAGCCAAGTCTCTTGGACAGGGGGTTACGCTTTCTTT.